This T cell receptor (beta chain) derives from a study of blood T cell repertoires in COVID-19. V dropped 1 base and J dropped 1; count of bases not matched to a gene: 0. CDR3 length: 14 amino acids. CDR1 KGHSH and CDR2 LQKENI come from the germline V gene. The data were produced by immunoSEQ multiplex PCR, yet TCRdb's version contains in-frame clones alone and is incomplete. The data contain 310,000 or so clones, more than 75% of them singletons. As concerns this clone: This sample also contains other DNA sequences that code for the same CDR3.

This receptor was taken from a man aged 50-60 years with active or convalescent COVID-19. The chain uses TRBV18 and TRBJ1-1, with 7 bases lining up with TRBD1. Sample: peripheral blood. The CDR3 here is CASSPRQGNTEAFF. Written as DNA, the CDR3 is TGTGCCAGCTCACCACGACAGGGGAACACTGAAGCTTTCTTT.